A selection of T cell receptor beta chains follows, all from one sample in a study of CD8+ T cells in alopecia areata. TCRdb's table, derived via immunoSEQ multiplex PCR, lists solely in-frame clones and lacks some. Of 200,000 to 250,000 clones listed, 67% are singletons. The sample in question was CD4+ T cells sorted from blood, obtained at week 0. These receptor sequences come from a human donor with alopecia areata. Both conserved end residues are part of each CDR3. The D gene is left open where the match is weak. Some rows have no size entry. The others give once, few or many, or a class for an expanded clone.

TGCAGCGTTAGCCCGGATGGCAATTCACCCCTCCACTTT | CSVSPDGNSPLHF | NA | TRBJ1-6 | TRBV29-1 | NA
TGCGCCAGCAAGGCGGGTGGAGCTGAAGCTTTCTTT | CASKAGGAEAFF | NA | TRBJ1-1 | TRBV10-2 | NA
TGTGCCAGCGGCAGGGAACGTTCCTACGAGCAGTACTTC | CASGRERSYEQYF | NA | TRBJ2-7 | TRBV11-2 | NA
TGTGCCTGGAGTATCTGGGGGGGCCGGTACAATGAGCAGTTCTTC | CAWSIWGGRYNEQFF | NA | TRBJ2-1 | TRBV30 | NA
TGCGCCAGCAGCTTGGAGCGGACTAGCGGGGGATCCTACAATGAGCAGTTCTTC | CASSLERTSGGSYNEQFF | TRBD2 | TRBJ2-1 | TRBV5-1 | NA
TGCAGCGCGTCCTTCCCAGTCACCTATGGCTACACCTTC | CSASFPVTYGYTF | NA | TRBJ1-2 | TRBV29-1 | NA
TGTGCCAGCAGCTTAAGACATCAAGAGACCCAGTACTTC | CASSLRHQETQYF | NA | TRBJ2-5 | TRBV7-2 | NA
TGTGCCAGCAGTGGGGCTTTAGGGAACGAGCAGTACTTC | CASSGALGNEQYF | NA | TRBJ2-7 | TRBV25-1 | few
TGTGCCAGCAGCTCCCTGACAGGACGGGGCGGCTACACCTTC | CASSSLTGRGGYTF | NA | TRBJ1-2 | TRBV9 | NA
TGTGCCTGGATCTCAAGAGGGCTACGACAGGGGACACTCTATGGCTACACCTTC | CAWISRGLRQGTLYGYTF | TRBD1 | TRBJ1-2 | TRBV30 | NA
TGTGCCAGCAGTCCTCTCGTTGGGGACACTGAAGCTTTCTTT | CASSPLVGDTEAFF | NA | TRBJ1-1 | TRBV6-5 | NA
TGTGCCAGCAGCGGGGGACAGCTAGAGCAGTTCTTC | CASSGGQLEQFF | TRBD1 | TRBJ2-1 | TRBV9 | NA
TGTGCCAGCAGCCGGGACAGACAAGAGACCCAGTACTTC | CASSRDRQETQYF | TRBD1 | TRBJ2-5 | TRBV7-2 | NA
TGTGCCAGCAGCGTAACAGGGTCTCTAGCCAAAAACATTCAGTACTTC | CASSVTGSLAKNIQYF | NA | TRBJ2-4 | TRBV9 | NA
TGTGCCAGCAGCAATCTCGACAAGACCTACGAGCAGTACTTC | CASSNLDKTYEQYF | NA | TRBJ2-7 | TRBV7-9 | NA
TGTGCCAGCAGTGGGGCGAATCAGCCCCAGCATTTT | CASSGANQPQHF | NA | TRBJ1-5 | TRBV2 | NA
TGTGCCAGCAGCGCCCCCGGCGGGCCTGGCTACACCTTC | CASSAPGGPGYTF | NA | TRBJ1-2 | TRBV9 | NA
TGTGCCAGTAGTATAGTCGGAGATACGCAGTATTTT | CASSIVGDTQYF | NA | TRBJ2-3 | TRBV19 | NA
TGTGCCTGGAGCGACAGTCGAAATCAGCCCCAGCATTTT | CAWSDSRNQPQHF | NA | TRBJ1-5 | TRBV30 | NA